This TCR beta chain was documented in a study of cytomegalovirus exposure and HLA in healthy donors. Study-level points and caveats: Rarity held for most TCR sequences, but there were some public TCRs that occurred in many donors. Cytomegalovirus-associated status was assigned to approximately 160 TCR beta chains.

In regard to this clone: Its antigen is unknown.

V lost 2 bases, J lost 7 bases, and 17 bases lay in between. CDR1 MNHEY and CDR2 SVGAGI come from the germline V gene. The CDR3 totals 16 residues. The assay was immunoSEQ multiplex PCR, and TCRdb's table has in-frame clones only and misses some. The sample lists 150,000 to 200,000 clones; 86% were seen once. Input material: PBMCs. This receptor was obtained from a woman younger than 35 in good health and CMV-seronegative. This chain uses TRBV6-5 with TRBJ1-4, with D hard to call. The CDR3 DNA sequence: TGTGCCAGCAGTTACGGGCGCACTTCACAGAGTGAAAAACTGTTTTTT. Amino acids: CASSYGRTSQSEKLFF.